Listed here are 16 T cell receptor beta chains from one sample, sequenced in a study of beta chain features in type 1 diabetes. cDNA synthesis used the whole RNA isolate, giving expressed TCRB sequences. TCRdb keeps only in-frame clones here, not all; method: immunoSEQ multiplex PCR. The sample has 400,000 to 500,000 clones; approximately 14% are singletons. Sample: naive CD4+ T cells from blood. The receptors stem from a man younger than 40 in good health.

The chain joins TRBV7-2 to TRBJ2-7; D is tentatively TRBD1 or TRBD2 (6 bases each). The CDR3 loop spans 15 amino acids. From germline, CDR1 is SGHTA and CDR2 FQGNSA. V shed 1 base and J shed 5 bases, with 15 bases lying between them. CDR3 loop: CASSLDYRDFNEQYF. DNA for the CDR3: TGTGCCAGCAGCTTAGATTACAGGGACTTTAACGAGCAGTACTTC.

This clone was observed a handful of times. The J gene is TRBJ1-3, the V gene TRBV30; D gene ambiguous. The CDR3 contains 13 residues. Germline V gene data show CDR1 as GTSNPN and CDR2 as SVGIG (reference sequence). The V gene lost 3 bases and the J gene lost 0 bases, with 6 bases spanning the gap. CDR3 amino acids: CAWRMISGNTIYF. The CDR3, as DNA: TGTGCCTGGAGGATGATCTCTGGAAACACCATATATTTT.

This clone occurred a few times. The chain links TRBV2 to TRBJ2-1; D uncertain. Deletions cut 5 bases from V and 2 bases from J, with 13 bases between. Germline CDR1 is SNHLY and CDR2 is FYNNEI. The CDR3 covers 15 residues. The CDR3 DNA follows: TGTGCCAGCAGTTCTGAAAGGGTCCCCTACAATGAGCAGTTCTTC. It encodes CASSSERVPYNEQFF.

CDR3 nucleotides: TGTGCCAGCAGCTCTTTTACCCGGGCGGAGAAGGGCGGAAACATTCAGTACTTC. Translated: CASSSFTRAEKGGNIQYF. The chain joins TRBV7-2 to TRBJ2-4; no definite D call. Germline CDR1 reads SGHTA; CDR2 reads FQGNSA. V was cut by 4 bases and J by 6 bases, with 25 bases left in between. The CDR3 has 18 amino acids.

This clone appeared a few times. V gene TRBV30 combines with J gene TRBJ1-1; no clear D gene. The V gene's germline CDR1 is GTSNPN and CDR2 SVGIG (reference sequence). V was pared by 4 bases and J by 1 base, with 10 bases between. The CDR3 sequence is 13 residues long. This CDR3 is CAWIRGENTEAFF. The DNA of the CDR3 is TGTGCCTGGATACGAGGAGAGAACACTGAAGCTTTCTTT.

The genes are TRBV25-1 and TRBJ1-1; 9 bases map to TRBD1. CDR1 and CDR2 (germline): MGHDK, SYGVNS. The CDR3 totals 18 residues. J was trimmed by 8 bases and V by 0 bases; bases with no gene match: 16. Written as DNA, the CDR3 is TGTGCCAGCAGTGAATATCCGCCCCCAGACGGACAGGGGAGGGAAGCTTTCTTT. Protein sequence: CASSEYPPPDGQGREAFF.

The chain uses TRBV6-1 and TRBJ2-5; D gene uncertain. The CDR3 runs 13 residues. Germline CDR1 reads MNHNS; CDR2 reads SASEGT. The germline V and J ends were trimmed by 6 bases and 5 bases, with 13 bases remaining between them. The CDR3 bases are TGTGCCAGCAGGCTAGGGCCGGTTGAGACCCAGTACTTC. Its protein product is CASRLGPVETQYF.

In this sample, this clone turned up a few times. The V gene is TRBV30, the J gene TRBJ1-1; D perhaps matches TRBD1 (5 bases). The CDR3 spans 13 residues. V dropped 4 bases and J dropped 4 bases, with 13 bases sitting between them. Germline CDR1 and CDR2: GTSNPN and SVGIG (reference sequence). In nucleotides, the CDR3 is TGTGCCTGGAATAAGGGGCAGGGCACTGAAGCTTTCTTT. Encoded protein: CAWNKGQGTEAFF.

For this clone: The same CDR3 is also encoded by other DNA sequences in this sample. V gene TRBV10-3 combines with J gene TRBJ2-2, with D uncertain. The CDR3 length is 14 residues. Germline-derived CDR1 and CDR2 are ENHRY and SYGVKD. Trimming shortened V by 4 bases and J by 1 base, and 7 bases separated the two germline ends. The CDR3 nucleotides read TGTGCCATCAGTGTATCCGGGAACACCGGGGAGCTGTTTTTT. This encodes CAISVSGNTGELFF.

CDR3 amino acids: CASSDHRQLRTGELFF. In DNA, the CDR3 is TGTGCCAGCAGCGATCACCGGCAGTTGAGGACCGGGGAGCTGTTTTTT. The chain has TRBV9 and TRBJ2-2, with D unresolved. V was cut by 3 bases and J by 5 bases, with 17 bases left in between. This CDR3 contains 16 residues. Germline assignment: CDR1 SGDLS and CDR2 YYNGEE.

This clone was detected only once. This chain uses TRBV25-1 with TRBJ2-3; weak D call: TRBD1 (6 bases). The CDR3 is made up of 15 amino acids. The ends were cut back, 7 bases at V and 3 bases at J, with 17 bases in the middle. Germline assignment: CDR1 MGHDK and CDR2 SYGVNS. DNA of the CDR3: TGTGCCAGCACCGGGGTGGGGGCTGGAACAGATACGCAGTATTTT. As protein: CASTGVGAGTDTQYF.

There are a few counts of this clone. J is TRBJ2-7 and V is TRBV7-9; D might be TRBD1 (6 bases). Trimming pared 4 bases from V and 4 bases from J, leaving 20 bases between. CDR1 and CDR2 from the germline V gene are SEHNR and FQNEAQ (reference sequence). The CDR3 length is 16 residues. The chain's CDR3 is CASSSVRGPKNYEQYV. CDR3 DNA sequence: TGTGCCAGCAGCTCAGTCAGGGGTCCGAAGAATTACGAGCAGTACGTC.

This clone occurred a few times. The chain recombines TRBV7-8 with TRBJ1-2; D gene ambiguous. Between the trimmed V and J ends, which lost 3 bases and 5 bases, there was a span of 10 bases. Germline assignment: CDR1 SGHVS and CDR2 FQNEAQ. The CDR3 loop spans 13 amino acids. Here the CDR3 reads CASSFGQGYGYTF. The CDR3 region has the DNA TGTGCCAGCAGCTTTGGTCAAGGGTATGGCTACACCTTC.

CDR3 coding DNA: TGTGCCAGCAGCGCGCCACTAGACAGCCAGCAGTTCTTC. Its translation: CASSAPLDSQQFF. V and J are TRBV9 and TRBJ2-1; TRBD1 or TRBD2 may be the D gene (5 bases each). Germline CDR1 is SGDLS and CDR2 is YYNGEE. V lost 3 bases to trimming and J lost 11 bases, with 15 bases between them. The CDR3 is 13 amino acids.

The CDR3 loop is CSAGSGNEQFF. The CDR3 DNA is TGCAGTGCTGGGAGTGGCAATGAGCAGTTCTTC. The chain links TRBV20-1 to TRBJ2-1; possible D gene TRBD2, 5 bases. Trimming shortened V by 5 bases and J by 6 bases, and 8 bases separated the two germline ends. Germline V gene lookup returns CDR1 DFQATT and CDR2 SNEGSKA (reference sequence). There are 11 residues in the CDR3.

The chain uses TRBV30 and TRBJ2-1; 7 positions match TRBD2. Germline V gene data show CDR1 as GTSNPN and CDR2 as SVGIG (reference sequence). CDR3 length equals 11 residues. V was clipped by 4 bases and J by 9 bases; unmatched bases: 3. CDR3 nucleotides: TGTGCCTGGACGGCGGGGGTTGAGCAGTTCTTC. Translated, it gives CAWTAGVEQFF.